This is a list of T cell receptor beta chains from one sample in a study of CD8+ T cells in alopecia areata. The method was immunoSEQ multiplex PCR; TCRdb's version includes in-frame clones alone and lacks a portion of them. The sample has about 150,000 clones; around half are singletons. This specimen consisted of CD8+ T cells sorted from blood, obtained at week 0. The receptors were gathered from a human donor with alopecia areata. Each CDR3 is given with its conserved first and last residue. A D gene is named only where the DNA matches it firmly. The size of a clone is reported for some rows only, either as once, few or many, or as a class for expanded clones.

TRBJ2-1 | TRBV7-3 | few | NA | CASSLDREGEQFF | TGTGCCAGCAGCTTAGACAGGGAGGGGGAGCAGTTCTTC
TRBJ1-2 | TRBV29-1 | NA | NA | CSVPRATTDGYTF | TGCAGCGTTCCCCGGGCCACGACGGATGGCTACACCTTC
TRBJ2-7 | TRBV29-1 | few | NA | CSVEIPSYEQYF | TGCAGCGTTGAAATTCCTTCTTACGAGCAGTACTTC
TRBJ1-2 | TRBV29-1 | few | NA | CSVGGKVVHGYTF | TGCAGCGTTGGGGGGAAAGTAGTCCATGGCTACACCTTC
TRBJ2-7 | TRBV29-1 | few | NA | CSVIARGQNYEQYF | TGCAGCGTCATCGCCAGGGGACAAAACTACGAGCAGTACTTC
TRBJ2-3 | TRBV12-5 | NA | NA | CASATGRNTQYF | TGTGCTAGTGCCACGGGACGAAATACGCAGTATTTT
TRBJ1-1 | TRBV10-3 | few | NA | CAISDSPSTEAFF | TGTGCCATCAGTGACAGTCCTAGCACTGAAGCTTTCTTT
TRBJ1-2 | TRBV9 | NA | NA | CASSVHSGNYGYTF | TGTGCCAGCAGCGTTCACTCAGGGAACTATGGCTACACCTTC
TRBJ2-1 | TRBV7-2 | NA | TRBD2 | CASSRTSYNEQFF | TGTGCCAGCAGCCGGACTAGCTACAATGAGCAGTTCTTC
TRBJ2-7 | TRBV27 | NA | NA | CASSFMQGGGEQYF | TGTGCCAGCAGTTTTATGCAGGGGGGTGGTGAGCAGTACTTC
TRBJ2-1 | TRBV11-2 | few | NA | CASSLTRNNEQFF | TGTGCCAGCAGCCTAACTAGGAACAATGAGCAGTTCTTC
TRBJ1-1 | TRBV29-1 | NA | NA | CSVGVANTEAFF | TGCAGCGTTGGGGTCGCGAACACTGAAGCTTTCTTT
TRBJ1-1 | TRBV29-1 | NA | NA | CSVGESNTEAFF | TGCAGCGTTGGGGAATCAAACACTGAAGCTTTCTTT
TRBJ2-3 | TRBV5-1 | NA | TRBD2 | CASSLKTSGGYVDTQYF | TGCGCCAGCAGCTTGAAAACTAGCGGGGGGTACGTGGATACGCAGTATTTT
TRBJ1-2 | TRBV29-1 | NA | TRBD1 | CSVHRGDRGYTF | TGCAGCGTCCACAGGGGTGATAGGGGCTACACCTTC
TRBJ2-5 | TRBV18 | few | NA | CASSQSSVRETQYF | TGTGCCAGCTCTCAGTCTAGCGTACGAGAGACCCAGTACTTC
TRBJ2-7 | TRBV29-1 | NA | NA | CSVEYPLTGLHEQYF | TGCAGCGTTGAATACCCCTTAACAGGGCTACACGAGCAGTACTTC
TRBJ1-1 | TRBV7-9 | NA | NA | CASITLGGEAFF | TGTGCCAGCATCACCCTAGGGGGTGAAGCTTTCTTT
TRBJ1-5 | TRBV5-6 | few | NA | CASSFEGVRDNQPQHF | TGTGCCAGCAGCTTTGAGGGCGTTAGGGACAATCAGCCCCAGCATTTT
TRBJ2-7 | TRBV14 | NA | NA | CASSLGGEQYF | TGTGCCAGCAGCCTGGGGGGCGAGCAGTACTTC
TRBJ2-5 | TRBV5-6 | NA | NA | CASRSGTETQYF | TGTGCCAGCAGGTCTGGGACAGAGACCCAGTACTTC
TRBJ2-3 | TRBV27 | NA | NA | CASSLRRGGTDTQYF | TGTGCCAGCAGTTTGAGGAGGGGTGGCACAGATACGCAGTATTTT
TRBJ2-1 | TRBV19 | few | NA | CASSIPGPNSQFF | TGTGCCAGTAGTATCCCGGGACCAAACTCGCAGTTCTTC
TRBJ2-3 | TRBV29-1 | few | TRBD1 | CSVWGQGALGGTQYF | TGCAGCGTTTGGGGACAGGGGGCGTTAGGCGGTACGCAGTATTTT
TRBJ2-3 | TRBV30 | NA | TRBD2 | CAWSGLSGGTDTQYF | TGTGCCTGGAGTGGGCTCAGCGGGGGCACAGATACGCAGTATTTT
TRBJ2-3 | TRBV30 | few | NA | CAWSVVGTTDTQYF | TGTGCCTGGAGTGTGGTGGGGACGACAGATACGCAGTATTTT
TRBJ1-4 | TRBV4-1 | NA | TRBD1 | CASSPRDRGMYEKLFF | TGCGCCAGCAGCCCTCGGGACAGGGGCATGTATGAAAAACTGTTTTTT
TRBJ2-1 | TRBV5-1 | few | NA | CASSIQNNEQFF | TGCGCCAGCAGCATACAGAACAATGAGCAGTTCTTC
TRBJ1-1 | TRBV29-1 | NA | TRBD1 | CSVAKGTADRGPYTEAFF | TGCAGCGTTGCCAAGGGGACAGCGGATCGGGGACCTTACACTGAAGCTTTCTTT
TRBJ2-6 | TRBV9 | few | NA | CASSVGSGANVLTF | TGTGCCAGCAGCGTTGGAAGCGGGGCCAACGTCCTGACTTTC
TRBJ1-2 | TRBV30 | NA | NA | CAWSVGGARGYTF | TGTGCCTGGAGTGTAGGGGGGGCGCGAGGCTACACCTTC
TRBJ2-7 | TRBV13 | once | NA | CASSLGNSYEQYF | TGTGCCAGCAGCTTAGGGAACTCCTACGAGCAGTACTTC
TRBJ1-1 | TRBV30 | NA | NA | CAWRLLGGTAEAFF | TGTGCCTGGAGACTCCTTGGTGGTACCGCTGAAGCTTTCTTT
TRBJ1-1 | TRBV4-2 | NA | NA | CASSQDVREAFF | TGTGCCAGCAGCCAAGACGTCCGTGAAGCTTTCTTT
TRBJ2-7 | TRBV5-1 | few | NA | CASAWTDSSYEQYF | TGCGCCAGCGCATGGACAGACTCCTCCTACGAGCAGTACTTC
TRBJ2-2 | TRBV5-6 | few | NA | CASSFLAGELFF | TGTGCCAGCAGCTTCCTGGCCGGGGAGCTGTTTTTT
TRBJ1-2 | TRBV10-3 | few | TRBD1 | CAISGGQGRDGYTF | TGTGCCATCAGTGGCGGACAGGGGAGGGATGGCTACACCTTC
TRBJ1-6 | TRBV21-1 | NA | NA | CASSKARGRQRENSPLHF | TGTGCCAGCAGCAAAGCGAGGGGGAGACAGCGAGAGAATTCACCCCTCCACTTT
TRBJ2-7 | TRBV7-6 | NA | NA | CASSLQATAEQYF | TGTGCCAGCAGCCTACAGGCTACAGCCGAGCAGTACTTC
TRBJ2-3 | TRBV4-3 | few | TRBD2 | CASSQVTAGGPTDTQYF | TGCGCCAGCAGCCAAGTGACTGCGGGGGGCCCCACAGATACGCAGTATTTT
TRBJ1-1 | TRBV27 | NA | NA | CASSSYRESNTEAFF | TGTGCCAGCAGTTCTTACAGGGAGTCGAACACTGAAGCTTTCTTT
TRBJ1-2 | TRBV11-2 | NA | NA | CASSPPSIDGYTF | TGTGCCAGCAGCCCGCCGTCGATAGACGGCTACACCTTC
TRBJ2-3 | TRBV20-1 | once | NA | CSARGDTQYF | TGCAGTGCTAGAGGAGATACGCAGTATTTT
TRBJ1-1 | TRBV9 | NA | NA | CASSLSGAGSTEAFF | TGTGCCAGCAGCCTAAGCGGAGCAGGGAGCACTGAAGCTTTCTTT
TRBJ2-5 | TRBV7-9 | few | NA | CASSLDYQETQYF | TGTGCCAGCAGCTTAGACTACCAAGAGACCCAGTACTTC
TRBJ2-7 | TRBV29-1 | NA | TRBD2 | CSVEASGGSYEQYF | TGCAGCGTTGAGGCTAGCGGGGGATCCTACGAGCAGTACTTC
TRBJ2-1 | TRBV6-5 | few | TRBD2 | CASSSTGGAYNEQFF | TGTGCCAGCAGTTCTACCGGGGGGGCCTACAATGAGCAGTTCTTC
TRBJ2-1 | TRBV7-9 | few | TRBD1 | CASSLKGQGINEQFF | TGTGCCAGCAGCTTAAAGGGACAGGGGATCAATGAGCAGTTCTTC
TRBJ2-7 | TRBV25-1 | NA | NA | CASNSGGYEQYF | TGTGCCAGCAATTCCGGGGGTTACGAGCAGTACTTC
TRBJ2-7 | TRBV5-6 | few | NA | CASSQTTTFEQYF | TGTGCCAGCAGTCAAACAACTACGTTCGAGCAGTACTTC
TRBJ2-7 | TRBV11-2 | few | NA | CASSLGRDMEQYF | TGTGCCAGCAGCTTAGGTCGGGACATGGAGCAGTACTTC
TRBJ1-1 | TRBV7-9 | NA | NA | CASSPSEFDSEAFF | TGTGCCAGCAGCCCCTCCGAATTTGACAGTGAAGCTTTCTTT
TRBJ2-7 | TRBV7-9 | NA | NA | CASSPRTYEQYF | TGTGCCAGCAGCCCGCGGACATACGAGCAGTACTTC
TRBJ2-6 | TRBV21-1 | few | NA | CASSKEGTVRGLSGANVLTF | TGTGCCAGCAGCAAAGAGGGAACGGTCCGAGGGTTATCTGGGGCCAACGTCCTGACTTTC
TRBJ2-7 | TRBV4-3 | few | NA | CASSQRFGDSYEQYF | TGCGCCAGCAGCCAACGCTTCGGGGACTCCTACGAGCAGTACTTC